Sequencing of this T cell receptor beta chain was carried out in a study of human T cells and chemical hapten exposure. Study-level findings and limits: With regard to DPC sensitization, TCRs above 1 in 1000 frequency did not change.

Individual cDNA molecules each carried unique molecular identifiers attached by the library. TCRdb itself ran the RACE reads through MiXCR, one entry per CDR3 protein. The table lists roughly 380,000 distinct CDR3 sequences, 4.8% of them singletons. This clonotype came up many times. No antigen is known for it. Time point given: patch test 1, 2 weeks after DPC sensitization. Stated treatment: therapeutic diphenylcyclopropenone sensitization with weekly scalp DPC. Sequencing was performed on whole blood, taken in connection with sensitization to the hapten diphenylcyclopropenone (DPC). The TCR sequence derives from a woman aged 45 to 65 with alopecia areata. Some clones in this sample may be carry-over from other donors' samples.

The chain's CDR3 is CASSLRSGTTGELFF. The CDR3 DNA is TGTGCCAGCAGCTTACGAAGCGGGACCACCGGGGAGCTGTTTTTT. This rearrangement joins TRBV7-2 to TRBJ2-2, with TRBD2 matching over 7 bases. Germline assignment: CDR1 SGHTA and CDR2 FQGNSA. Trimming cost V 2 bases and J 4 bases; bases outside gene matches: 4. The CDR3 contains 15 residues.